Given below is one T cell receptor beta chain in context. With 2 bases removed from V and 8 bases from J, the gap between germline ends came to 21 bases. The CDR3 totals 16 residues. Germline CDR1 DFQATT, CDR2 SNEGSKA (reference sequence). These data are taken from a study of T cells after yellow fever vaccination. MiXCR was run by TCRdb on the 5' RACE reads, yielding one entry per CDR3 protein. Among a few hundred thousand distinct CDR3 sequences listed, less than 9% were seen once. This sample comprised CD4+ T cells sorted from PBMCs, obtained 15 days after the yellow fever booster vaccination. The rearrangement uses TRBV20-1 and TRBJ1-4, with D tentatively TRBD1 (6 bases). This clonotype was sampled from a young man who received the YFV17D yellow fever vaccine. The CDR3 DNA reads TGCAGTGCTAGAAATCAGGACCAGGGGATAGGAGAAAAACTGTTTTTT. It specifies CSARNQDQGIGEKLFF.